This T cell receptor (beta chain) derives from a study of PD-L1 blockade in urothelial cancer. Looking at the study overall: The analyses of blood took place 3 weeks (second dose) and 6 weeks after treatment start. A median blood sample held approximately 140,000 T cells and approximately 83,000 unique TCRs.

As for time point: peripheral blood 6 weeks after treatment start. The CDR3 consists of 14 residues. The germline V gene encodes CDR1 MGHRA and CDR2 YSYEKL. The V end lost 4 bases, the J end lost 4 bases, and 13 bases lay between the germline ends. Each PCR reaction had synthetic TCR analog templates spiked into it. The assay was immunoSEQ multiplex PCR, and TCRdb's table has in-frame clones only and misses some. The sample has more than 45,000 clones, 86% seen once; the top ten hold more than 9%. The chain carries TRBV4-1 and TRBJ1-2; a possible D gene is TRBD1 (6 bases). This TCR came from a man aged 60 to 69 with urothelial cancer. The sequenced sample was PBMCs, obtained around atezolizumab (anti-PD-L1) treatment. The CDR3 is CASSRELDSYGYTF. In DNA form, the CDR3 reads TGCGCCAGCAGCCGAGAGCTGGACAGCTATGGCTACACCTTC.